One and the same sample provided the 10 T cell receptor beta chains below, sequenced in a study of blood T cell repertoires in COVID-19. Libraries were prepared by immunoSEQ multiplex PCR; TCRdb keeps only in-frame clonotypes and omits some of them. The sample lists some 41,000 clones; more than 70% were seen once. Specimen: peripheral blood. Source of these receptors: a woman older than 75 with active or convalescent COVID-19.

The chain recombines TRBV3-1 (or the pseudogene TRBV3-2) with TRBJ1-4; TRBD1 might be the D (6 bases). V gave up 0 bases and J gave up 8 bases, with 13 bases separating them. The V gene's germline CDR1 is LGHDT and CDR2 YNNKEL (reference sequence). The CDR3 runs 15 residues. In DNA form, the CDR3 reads TGTGCCAGCAGCCAAGATTCACAGGGAGTGGAAAAACTGTTTTTT. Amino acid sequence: CASSQDSQGVEKLFF.

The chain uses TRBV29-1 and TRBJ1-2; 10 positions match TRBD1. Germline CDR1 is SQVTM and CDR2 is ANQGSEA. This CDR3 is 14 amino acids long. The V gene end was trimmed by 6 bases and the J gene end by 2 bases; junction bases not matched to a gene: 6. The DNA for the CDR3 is TGCAGCGTCCGGGACAGGGGCTTCAACTATGGCTACACCTTC. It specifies CSVRDRGFNYGYTF.

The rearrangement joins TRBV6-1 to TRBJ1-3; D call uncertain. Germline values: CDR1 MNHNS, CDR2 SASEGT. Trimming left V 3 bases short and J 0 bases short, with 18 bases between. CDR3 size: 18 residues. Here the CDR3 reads CASSDVREIFRSGNTIYF. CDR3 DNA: TGTGCCAGCAGTGATGTAAGGGAGATCTTCCGCTCTGGAAACACCATATATTTT.

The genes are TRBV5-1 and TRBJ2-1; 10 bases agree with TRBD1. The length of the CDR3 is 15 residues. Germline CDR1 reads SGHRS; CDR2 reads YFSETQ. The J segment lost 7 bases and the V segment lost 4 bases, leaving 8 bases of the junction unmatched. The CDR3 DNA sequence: TGCGCCAGCAGCGGGGCGGGACAGGGGAAAAATGAGCAGTTCTTC. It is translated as CASSGAGQGKNEQFF. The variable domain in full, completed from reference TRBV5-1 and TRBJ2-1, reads KAGVTQTPRYLIKTRGQQVTLSCSPISGHRSVSWYQQTPGQGLQFLFEYFSETQRNKGNFPGRFSGRQFSNSRSEMNVSTLELGDSALYLCASSGAGQGKNEQFFGPGTRLTVL.

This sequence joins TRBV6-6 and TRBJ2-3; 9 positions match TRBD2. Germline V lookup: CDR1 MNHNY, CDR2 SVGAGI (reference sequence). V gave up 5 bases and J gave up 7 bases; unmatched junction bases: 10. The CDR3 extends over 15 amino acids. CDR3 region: CASSRSSGETNTQYF. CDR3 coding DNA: TGTGCCAGCAGTCGATCTAGCGGGGAAACTAATACGCAGTATTTT.

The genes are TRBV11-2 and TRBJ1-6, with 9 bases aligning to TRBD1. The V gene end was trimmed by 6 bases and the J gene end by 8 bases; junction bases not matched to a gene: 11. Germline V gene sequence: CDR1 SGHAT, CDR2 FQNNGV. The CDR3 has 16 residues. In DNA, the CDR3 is TGTGCCAGCAGACATACCGGGACAGGGCGGGATTCACCCCTCCACTTT. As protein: CASRHTGTGRDSPLHF.

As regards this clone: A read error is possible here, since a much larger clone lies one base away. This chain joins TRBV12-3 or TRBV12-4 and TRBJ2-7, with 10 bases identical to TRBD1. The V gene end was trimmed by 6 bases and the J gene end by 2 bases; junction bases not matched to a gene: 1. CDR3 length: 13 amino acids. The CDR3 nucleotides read TGTGCCAGCAGGGGACAGGGGCCCTACGAGCAGTACTTC. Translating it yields CASRGQGPYEQYF.

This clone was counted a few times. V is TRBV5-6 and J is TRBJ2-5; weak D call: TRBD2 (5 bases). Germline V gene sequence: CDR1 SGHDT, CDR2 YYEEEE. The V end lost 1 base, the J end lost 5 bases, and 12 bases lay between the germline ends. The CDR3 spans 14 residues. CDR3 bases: TGTGCCAGCAGCTTGTTTGAGGGCCGGGAGACCCAGTACTTC. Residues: CASSLFEGRETQYF.

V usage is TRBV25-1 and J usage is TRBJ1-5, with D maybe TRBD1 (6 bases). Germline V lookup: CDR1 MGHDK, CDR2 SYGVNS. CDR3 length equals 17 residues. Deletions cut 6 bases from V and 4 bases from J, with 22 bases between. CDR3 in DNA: TGTGCCAGCAGAGGAATGGAACCGGGACAAACTAATCAGCCCCAGCATTTT. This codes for CASRGMEPGQTNQPQHF. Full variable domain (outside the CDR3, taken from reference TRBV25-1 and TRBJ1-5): EADIYQTPRYLVIGTGKKITLECSQTMGHDKMYWYQQDPGMELHLIHYSYGVNSTEKGDLSSESTVSRIRTEHFPLTLESARPSHTSQYLCASRGMEPGQTNQPQHFGDGTRLSIL.

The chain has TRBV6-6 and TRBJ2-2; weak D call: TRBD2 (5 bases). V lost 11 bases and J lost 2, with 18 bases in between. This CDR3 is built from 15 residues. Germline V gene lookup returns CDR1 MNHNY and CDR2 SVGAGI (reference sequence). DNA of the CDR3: TGTGCCGCCATATCCGGGATTACCAACACCGGGGAGCTGTTTTTT. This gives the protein CAAISGITNTGELFF.